This T cell receptor beta chain was recovered during a study of T cells in Graves' hyperthyroidism and ophthalmopathy. Points from the study as a whole: In the analysis, a 13 V-J model separated ophthalmopathy from stable hyperthyroidism. Most thyroid clonotypes expanded above 0.001 appeared in blood too.

This clonotype appeared once. Antigen unknown. This could be a read error, since a much larger clone is one nucleotide away. Pregnant or lactating patients were excluded, as were those with uncontrolled infection or other autoimmune disease. Diagnosis rested on symptoms, serum thyroxine and TRAb, thyroid ultrasound, and orbital computed tomography. TCR beta CDR3 regions were amplified from RNA transcripts. Initially, a first-round RT-PCR of the TCR CDR3 employed the HTBI primer set. TCRdb analysed the multiplex PCR reads with MiXCR anew, one entry per CDR3 protein. The repertoire has approximately 700,000 distinct CDR3 sequences, approximately 42% of them found once; the top ten carry approximately 7.2%. Germline values: CDR1 SQVTM, CDR2 ANQGSEA. The V and J ends lost 5 bases and 6 bases respectively, with 16 bases between them. This CDR3 has 13 amino acids.

This receptor was identified in an adult man with Graves' disease, either hyperthyroidism or ophthalmopathy (not recorded which). The V call is TRBV29-1, the J call TRBJ1-2; unclear D gene. Sequenced material: peripheral blood or thyroid tissue (not recorded which). CDR3 protein: CSVLRSPGDGYTF. The CDR3, as DNA: TGCAGCGTTCTGCGGAGTCCAGGTGATGGCTACACCTTC.